Listed below are T cell receptor beta chains from one sample, sequenced in a study of T cell changes during pregnancy in multiple sclerosis. The assay was immunoSEQ multiplex PCR, and TCRdb's table has in-frame clones only and misses some. This sample has 60,000 to 75,000 clones, with about 90% found just once. The sample was peripheral blood, taken after pregnancy. These receptors were collected from a female donor with multiple sclerosis, enrolled in a pregnancy study. The conserved cysteine and the conserved F or W are not part of the CDR3 here. Fields, in order: D gene, V gene, CDR3 protein. D genes are given only for firm matches.

>.|TRBV6-1
ASSEIRRRNTEAF
>.|TRBV7-9
ASSLEQHNQPQH
>.|TRBV7-9
ASSLGAGEGYEQY
>.|TRBV6-8
ASFPGVYGYT
>.|TRBV5-8
ASSLAGGYAYEQY
>TRBD1|TRBV29-1
SVEGQGAYEQY
>TRBD2|TRBV30
AWNLFAGGWSDTQY
>TRBD2|TRBV5-1
ASSPTSGSDIQY
>TRBD1|TRBV6-5
ASSRQGNTGELF
>.|TRBV19
ASCHRDIYGYT
>.|TRBV6-5
ASWRGGTEAF
>.|TRBV19
ASSIVQGTQPQH
>TRBD2|TRBV10-3
AISVAGGPPDEQF